This TCR beta chain was documented in a study of T cell repertoires in cytomegalovirus infection. Whole-study context: The public TCR beta signatures pointed to both CMV infection and matching HLA type.

This clonotype was seen ten or more times. No antigen is known for it. CDR1 is SGHTA and CDR2 is FQGNSA in the germline V gene. The CDR3 extends over 11 amino acids. V lost 6 bases and J lost 3, with 4 bases in between. Via MiXCR, TCRdb re-called the reads, giving one row per CDR3 protein. The top ten hold about 4.6% of the sample, which has about 190,000 distinct CDR3 sequences, 8% to 10% seen once. Study-wide points: There were carriers of CMV plus the relevant HLA, and cumulative public TCR beta family frequency identified them. It was HLA-C-restricted CMV-specific TCR beta clonotypes that dominated the response ex vivo.

Sequencing was done on a sample of PBMCs. The gene calls are TRBV7-2 and TRBJ2-3; D not certain. The sequence came from a human donor in good health (CMV status not recorded). Some clones in this sample may be carry-over from other donors' samples. The CDR3 reads CASRKTDTQYF. CDR3 nucleotide sequence: TGTGCCAGCAGAAAAACAGATACGCAGTATTTT. The entire variable domain, with the rest obtained from reference TRBV7-2 and TRBJ2-3, is as follows: GAGVSQSPSNKVTEKGKDVELRCDPISGHTALYWYRQSLGQGLEFLIYFQGNSAPDKSGLPSDRFSAERTGGSVSTLTIQRTQQEDSAVYLCASRKTDTQYFGPGTRLTVL.